The T cell receptor (beta chain) described here comes from a study of human T cells and chemical hapten exposure. Background on the study: Women made up most patients, who had alopecia areata, totalis or universalis.

Time point noted: patch test 2, 6 weeks after DPC sensitization. Regarding treatment: therapeutic diphenylcyclopropenone sensitization with weekly scalp DPC. Ahead of applying each patch test, blood was sampled. The authors extracted total RNA from unfractionated whole blood. The CDR3 covers 17 residues. Germline CDR1 reads MDHEN; CDR2 reads SYDVKM. V lost 8 bases, J lost 5 bases, and 22 bases lay in between. The study used a library that attached unique molecular identifiers to individual cDNA molecules. TCRdb used MiXCR to reprocess the RACE reads, holding one entry per CDR3 protein. The sample has around 360,000 distinct CDR3 sequences, around 6% seen once.

Specimen: whole blood, collected in connection with sensitization to the hapten diphenylcyclopropenone (DPC). The TCR sequence derives from a woman aged 18-29 years with alopecia areata. Some clones in this sample may be carry-over from other donors' samples. The rearrangement uses TRBV28 and TRBJ1-6; no clear D gene. CDR3 DNA: TGTGCCAGCGGAACTACCTTAAAGACGGCAAATAATTCACCCCTCCACTTT. Residues: CASGTTLKTANNSPLHF.